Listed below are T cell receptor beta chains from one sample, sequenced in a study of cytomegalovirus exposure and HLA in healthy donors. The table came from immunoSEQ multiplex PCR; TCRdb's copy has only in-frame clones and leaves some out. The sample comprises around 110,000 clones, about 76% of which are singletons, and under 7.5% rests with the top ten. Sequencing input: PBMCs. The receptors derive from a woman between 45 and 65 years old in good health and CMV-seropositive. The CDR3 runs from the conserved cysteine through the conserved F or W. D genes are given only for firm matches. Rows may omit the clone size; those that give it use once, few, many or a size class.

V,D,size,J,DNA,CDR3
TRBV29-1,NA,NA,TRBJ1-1,TGCAGCGTTGAACCCAGTGAAGCTTTCTTT,CSVEPSEAFF
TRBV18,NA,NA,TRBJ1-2,TGTGCCAGCTCACCCGCGGGTCGCTATGGCTACACCTTC,CASSPAGRYGYTF
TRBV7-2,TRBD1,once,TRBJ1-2,TGTGCCAGCAGCTTAAGACAGGGAGATGGCTACACCTTC,CASSLRQGDGYTF
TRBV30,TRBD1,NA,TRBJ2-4,TGTGCCTGGACGACCGGGACAGGGGACAACATTCAGTACTTC,CAWTTGTGDNIQYF
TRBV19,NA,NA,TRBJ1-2,TGTGCCAGTAGTTCGGCCTCCAGGGTCTATGGCTACACCTTC,CASSSASRVYGYTF
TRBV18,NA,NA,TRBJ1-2,TGTGCCAGCTCACCACGTGAGATAAACTATGGCTACACCTTC,CASSPREINYGYTF
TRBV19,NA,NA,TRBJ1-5,TGTGCCAGTAGTGACCGAATTGCAGCGAGCAATCAGCCCCAGCATTTT,CASSDRIAASNQPQHF
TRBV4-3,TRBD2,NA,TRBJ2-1,TGCGCCAGCAGCCAAGTCCTTTTCCAAGCGGGGGGCTACAATGAGCAGTTCTTC,CASSQVLFQAGGYNEQFF
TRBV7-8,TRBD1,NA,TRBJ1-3,TGTGCCAGCAGCTTAACTTTACGACAGGGCCGGGGAAACACCATATATTTT,CASSLTLRQGRGNTIYF
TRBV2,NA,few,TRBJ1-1,TGTGCCAGCAGTGGGGGACAAGACACTGAAGCTTTCTTT,CASSGGQDTEAFF
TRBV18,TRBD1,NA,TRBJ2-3,TGTGCCAGCTCACCGGGGACAGGGACCACAGATACGCAGTATTTT,CASSPGTGTTDTQYF
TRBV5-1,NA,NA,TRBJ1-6,TGCGCCAGCAGCCCGAAGGCGGGAACCTATAATTCACCCCTCCACTTT,CASSPKAGTYNSPLHF
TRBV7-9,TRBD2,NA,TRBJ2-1,TGTGCCAGCAGCTTAGGCAGTCTGGCGGGGGTGTTAAATGAGCAGTTCTTC,CASSLGSLAGVLNEQFF
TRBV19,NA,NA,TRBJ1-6,TGTGCCAGTAGTCTGCAGGGCAATTCACCCCTCCACTTT,CASSLQGNSPLHF
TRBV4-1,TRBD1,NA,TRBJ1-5,TGCGCCAGCAGCCAAGATAGGTGGCAGGGGGCACGCCAGCCCCAGCATTTT,CASSQDRWQGARQPQHF
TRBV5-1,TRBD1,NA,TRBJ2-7,TGCGCCAGCAGCTGGACAGGGGCGTCCTACGAGCAGTACTTC,CASSWTGASYEQYF
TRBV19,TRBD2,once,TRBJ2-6,TGTGCCAGTAGTATAGGTCGGGGGGTCTCTGGGGCCAACGTCCTGACTTTC,CASSIGRGVSGANVLTF
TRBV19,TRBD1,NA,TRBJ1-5,TGTGCCAGTAGTGGCTCCGGGACAGCCCCCCAGCCCCAGCATTTT,CASSGSGTAPQPQHF
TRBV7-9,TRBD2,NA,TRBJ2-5,TGTGCCAGCAGCTCGCTAGCGGGGGCCTACCAAGAGACCCAGTACTTC,CASSSLAGAYQETQYF
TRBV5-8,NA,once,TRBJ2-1,TGTGCCAGCAGCTTGGGCCCTACTAATGAGCAGTTCTTC,CASSLGPTNEQFF
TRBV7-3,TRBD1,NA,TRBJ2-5,TGTGCCAGCAGCCGGACAGGGATGGGAGAGACCCAGTACTTC,CASSRTGMGETQYF
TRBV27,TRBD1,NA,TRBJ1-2,TGTGCCAGCAGTCTAGGACAGGGATGGAACTATGGCTACACCTTC,CASSLGQGWNYGYTF
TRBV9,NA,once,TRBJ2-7,TGTGCCAGCAGCTCTCAGGTGGGGGGTCCCCTCGGGGAGCAGTACTTC,CASSSQVGGPLGEQYF
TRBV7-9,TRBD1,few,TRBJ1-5,TGTGCCAGCAGCGCTCAGGGGGATCAGCCCCAGCATTTT,CASSAQGDQPQHF
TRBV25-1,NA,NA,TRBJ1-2,TGTGCCAGCAGTGGGGACATATATGGCTACACCTTC,CASSGDIYGYTF
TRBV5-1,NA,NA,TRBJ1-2,TGCGCCAGCAGCTTGGGGGGAGAACTCTATGGCTACACCTTC,CASSLGGELYGYTF
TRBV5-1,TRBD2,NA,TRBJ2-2,TGCGCCAGCAGCCCAGGCGGGGGGACCGGGGAGCTGTTTTTT,CASSPGGGTGELFF
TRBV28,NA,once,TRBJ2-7,TGTGCCAGCAGTCACGGACAGAACGACGCTTACGAGCAGTACTTC,CASSHGQNDAYEQYF
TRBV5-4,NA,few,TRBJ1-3,TGTGCCAGCAGCTTGGTCGGCTCTGGAAACACCATATATTTT,CASSLVGSGNTIYF
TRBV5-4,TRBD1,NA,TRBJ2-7,TGTGCCAGCAGCCCGGGGGCCAGGGGGCGCTACGAGCAGTACTTC,CASSPGARGRYEQYF
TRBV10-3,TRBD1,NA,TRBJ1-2,TGTGCCATCAGCGCTACCGGACAGGGCCCAACCGGCTACACCTTC,CAISATGQGPTGYTF
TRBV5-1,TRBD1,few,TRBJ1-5,TGCGCCAGCAGCCCGACAGGGGGCAATCAGCCCCAGCATTTT,CASSPTGGNQPQHF
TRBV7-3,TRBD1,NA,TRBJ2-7,TGTGCCAGCAGCTTGACAGGGGGCGAGCAGTACTTC,CASSLTGGEQYF
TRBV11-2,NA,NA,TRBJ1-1,TGTGCCAGCAACAGACAGAACACTGAAGCTTTCTTT,CASNRQNTEAFF
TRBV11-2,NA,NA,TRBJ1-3,TGTGCCAGCAGCTTAGACCCGCCAGGGGCGGCAGGAAACACCATATATTTT,CASSLDPPGAAGNTIYF
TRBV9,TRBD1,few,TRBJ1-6,TGTGCCAGCAGCGTGGGACAGGGGGATTCACCCCTCCACTTT,CASSVGQGDSPLHF
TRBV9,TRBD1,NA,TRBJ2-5,TGTGCCAGCAGCGTAGTGGGACAGGGGGGAGAGACCCAGTACTTC,CASSVVGQGGETQYF
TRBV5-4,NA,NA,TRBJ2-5,TGTGCCAGCAGCTCCTATTCAGGACAAGAGACCCAGTACTTC,CASSSYSGQETQYF
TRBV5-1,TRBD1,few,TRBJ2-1,TGCGCCAGCAACGTGGACAGGGGAAGCAATGAGCAGTTCTTC,CASNVDRGSNEQFF
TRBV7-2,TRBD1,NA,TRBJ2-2,TGTGCCAGCAGCCGGACAGGAACGAACACCGGGGAGCTGTTTTTT,CASSRTGTNTGELFF
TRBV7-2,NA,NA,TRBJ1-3,TGTGCCAGCAGCTTAGAGGGGTCTGGAAACACCATATATTTT,CASSLEGSGNTIYF
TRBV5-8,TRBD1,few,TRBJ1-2,TGTGCCAGCAGCTTACAGGGGGGGCAGACTCTCTATGGCTACACCTTC,CASSLQGGQTLYGYTF
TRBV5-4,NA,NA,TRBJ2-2,TGTGCCAGCAGCCAACAGGGCGGGGGGGAGCTGTTTTTT,CASSQQGGGELFF
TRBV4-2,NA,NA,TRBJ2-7,TGTGCCGGCAGCCAAGGCCCAGGGCTAACGTACGAGCAGTACTTC,CAGSQGPGLTYEQYF
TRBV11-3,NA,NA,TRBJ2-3,TGTGCCAGCAGCTTAGATCGTGCTGAGTTGAGAGTGGCAGATACGCAGTATTTT,CASSLDRAELRVADTQYF
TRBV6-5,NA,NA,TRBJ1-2,TGTGCCAGCAGTTACCCGGACAGTGGAGGCTACACCTTC,CASSYPDSGGYTF
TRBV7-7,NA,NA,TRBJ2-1,TGTGCTAGCAGCTTAGGGCAGGGGAAGGACAATGAGCAGTTCTTC,CASSLGQGKDNEQFF
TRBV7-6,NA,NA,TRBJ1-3,TGTGCCAGCAGCTTGGGGCAGGAGCTCTCTGGAAACACCATATATTTT,CASSLGQELSGNTIYF
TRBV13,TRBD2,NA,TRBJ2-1,TGTGCCAGCAGACCCAGATTAGCGGGGGGGCCCGGCAATGAGCAGTTCTTC,CASRPRLAGGPGNEQFF
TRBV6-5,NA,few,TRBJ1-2,TGTGCCAGCAGCGATCTACGGAACTATGGCTACACCTTC,CASSDLRNYGYTF
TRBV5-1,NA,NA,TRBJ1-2,TGCGCCAGCAGCTTGGCCGGGGTAGACTATGGCTACACCTTC,CASSLAGVDYGYTF
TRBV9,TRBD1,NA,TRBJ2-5,TGTGCCAGCAGCGCCAGGGGGCGCGGAGAGACCCAGTACTTC,CASSARGRGETQYF
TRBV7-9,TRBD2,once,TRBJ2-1,TGTGCCAGCAGCTATAGCGGGGTCTACAATGAACAGTTCTTC,CASSYSGVYNEQFF